One T cell receptor (beta chain) is described in this entry. This likely traces to a read error, being one base from a far larger clone. These data come from a study of regulatory T cells in long-lasting Graves disease. Per the germline V gene, CDR1 is MNHGY and CDR2 is SVAAGI. The CDR3 extends over 13 amino acids. TCR beta libraries were built with iRepertoire HTBI primers and Arm-PCR of CDR3 regions. One entry per CDR3 protein results from TCRdb running MiXCR on the multiplex PCR reads. The sample has roughly 250,000 distinct CDR3 sequences, approximately 20% seen once. Time point: newly diagnosed GD, antithyroid drugs for less than 3 months. With RNA extracted from PBMCs as input, the TCR library was made. These data were also reused for a study on T cells in Graves' hyperthyroidism and ophthalmopathy.

Sample: peripheral blood mononuclear cells (PBMCs), taken at new diagnosis, from a patient treated with antithyroid drugs. The chain is built from TRBV6-9 and TRBJ1-5; D gene unclear. The receptor was derived from a woman in her twenties or thirties with Graves disease. The CDR3 reads CASSYGFYQPRHF. CDR3 in DNA: TGTGCCAGCAGTTACGGGTTCTATCAGCCCCGGCATTTT.